The entry below gives a single T cell receptor (beta chain) sequence along with its context. No antigen is known for it. One end of the junction fails to match germline, which may point to a read error. The library relied on 5' RACE. These reads were obtained on an Illumina HiSeq 2500. A second roughly 6 to 12 cycle PCR used a sample-barcoded 5' primer and a J-beta primer mix. Each TCR beta cDNA molecule received a unique molecular identifier from a template-switch 5' adaptor carrying 12 random nucleotides. At least 2.5 million CDR3-containing paired-end reads were obtained from each sample. First-strand cDNA synthesis was performed from all RNA using the Mint cDNA synthesis kit, with priming by a TRBC-specific oligonucleotide. All cDNA was treated with uracil-DNA glycosylase and then went through a first 18-cycle PCR with the universal primers M1SS and BC2_uni_R. For the original study's pipeline: Each sample was normalized by randomly selecting 1 million high-quality reads, each carrying a distinct molecular identifier. Reads with shared molecular identifiers were discarded instead of being binned into consensus sequences. MiTCR, run with a Q25 quality threshold and the strictest error-elimination algorithm, handled CDR3 identification, clonotype clustering and error correction. Lower-bound total TCR beta diversity was estimated with a nonparametric unseen species model using Euler transformation. TCRdb reworked the public reads: Q25 trimming with fastp, MiXCR clone assembly, productive beta chains retained. Rows with one shared CDR3 protein collapse into an entry with the most common genes and DNA. TCRdb, not the original authors, processed these V and J calls. The sample profile shows some 930,000 distinct CDR3 sequences; 25% to 35% of them were found once. 10% of the sample goes to the ten largest clones.

The source of the sample is a study of blood T cells in healthy people across ages (dated by TCRdb to the mid-2010s). A note on the overall study: Template switching captured roughly one uniquely barcoded TCR beta cDNA molecule per two T cells in model experiments. The study analyzed two additional independent replicas of 1 million unique cDNA reads from the same blood draw for two donors, one aged 18 to 30 and one aged 80 or older. The donors were divided into four age groups: young (average roughly 15 years), middle-aged (over 35), aged (under 70) and long-lived (roughly 82). Age-related changes in TCR beta repertoire diversity were measured in the study by deep sequencing normalized with unique cDNA molecular identifiers. Study-wide conclusions, independent of this receptor: Compared with the aged group, the long-lived group had more naive CD4+ T cells, fewer expanded clones and increased TCR diversity, suggesting age selection. Estimates of total diversity based on one million sequenced T cells were regarded as lower bounds and as underestimates. As age increased, observed TCR beta diversity per million T cells dropped in a roughly linear way, and a significant reduction was already evident by age about 40. The percentage of naive T cells measured by flow cytometry correlated strongly with observed TCR beta diversity. Bulk unsorted PBMC profiling prevented conclusive comparison of naive and antigen-experienced compartments. Because donor CMV infection status was unknown, age-related changes in expanded clonotypes were potentially confounded.

Systemically healthy Caucasian individuals from Russia, 35 to 50 in total and aged about 6 to 90 years, were included as donors. Each donor gave around 9.9 milliliters of peripheral blood, collected into EDTA-treated Vacutainer tubes. Ficoll-Paque density-gradient centrifugation was used to isolate PBMCs, with at least 6 million per sample. Total RNA was extracted from PBMCs with Trizol reagent, with at least 6 micrograms obtained per sample. For every donor, an aliquot of PBMCs went through flow cytometry to measure the percentages of naive CD45RAhigh/CD27high T cells. From the germline V gene (reference sequence), CDR1 is SGHKS and CDR2 is YYEKEE. Its CDR3 holds 15 amino acids, cysteine through phenylalanine. Kept here is only the CDR3 DNA, which spans 45 bases and is read in frame from base 1. These data also formed part of another study, on T cells of mothers and their children. The other study reports the following: Nine systemically healthy Caucasian individuals served as donors, namely three mothers together with their six children. cDNA synthesis used all of the extracted RNA, with roughly 1.6 ug of RNA in each 15 ul reaction. In the second PCR, the M1S primer added sample barcodes and 2-4 random nucleotides. Over 8.5 million TCR beta CDR3 reads were obtained for each mother, and approximately 3.2 million reads were obtained for each child. In both related and unrelated pairs, thymic selection shapes the output of TCR recombination in a similar way, with inherited differences having only a minor effect. Normalized repertoire overlap was always found to be slightly, but never significantly, higher in related mother-child pairs than in unrelated mother-child pairs. No persistent microchimeric T cell clones were detected, at a sensitivity of roughly 100 clones per million clonotypes. Deep NGS was used in the study to compare the TCR beta repertoires of mothers and children and to look for features that separate related mother-child pairs from unrelated individuals. The mean age was 40 +/- 4 years for the mothers and around 10 +/- 4 years for the children. After adapter ligation with NEBNext reagents, the libraries were sequenced on Illumina HiSeq 2000 with 100+100 nt paired-end reads. To prevent cross-contamination, the mother and child libraries were prepared one month apart and sequenced in separate runs. For each donor, between about 450,000 and 2,300,000 distinct TCR beta clonotypes were identified. Naive TCR beta clonotypes were estimated from low-frequency clonotypes matched to each donor's FACS-determined naive share, without sorting.

The sample taken for sequencing was blood. The chain links TRBV5-5 with TRBJ1-2; perhaps TRBD1 is the D gene, with 5 bases matching. This TCR came from a woman in her forties in good health. Read as DNA, the sequence is TGTGCCGGCAGCTTCGCCCAGGGAAACGTCGGAGGCTACACCTTC. Translation gives CAGSFAQGNVGGYTF.